The text below deals with one T cell receptor (beta chain). Its target antigen remains unknown. The sample holds no much larger clone one base away, and base qualities are not on file. According to the germline V gene, CDR1 reads MDHEN and CDR2 reads SYDVKM. The V end gives up 2 bases and the J end 4 bases, leaving 9 bases in the junction not matched to a gene. The CDR3 runs 16 amino acids, cysteine and phenylalanine included. Only the CDR3 part of the read is kept: 48 bases, read in frame from the first base. This sample is part of a study of human T cells and chemical hapten exposure (dated by TCRdb to 2020 to 2022). In terms of the full investigation: For sensitization, 2% DPC in acetone was applied to an approximately 2 cm by approximately 2 cm area of upper inner arm skin. The mostly female patient cohort included alopecia areata with under or over 50% scalp involvement, alopecia totalis and alopecia universalis. Patients additionally received weekly therapeutic DPC doses to the scalp throughout the roughly 24-week study period. Twenty-nine alopecia patients gave blood for TCR sequencing at one to four time points (pre-sensitization, 2, 6 and 24 weeks). Patient blood was sampled pre-sensitization (week 0) and at 2, 6 and about 24 weeks after DPC sensitization. In alopecia patients, the study followed how the peripheral blood TCR repertoire changed in vivo over primary and secondary sensitization to diphenylcyclopropenone (DPC), a hapten. Libraries were combined into a pool for sequencing, and differences in TCR yield between samples came mainly from small differences in library volumes within the pool. Patch testing on the upper back used Finn chambers containing 0.01% DPC, with scoring done after 6 days according to International Contact Dermatitis Research Group standards. Overall study results and their limits: DPC sensitization did not change how many TCRs were above 1 in 1000 frequency, and no evidence was found of alterations in global repertoire structure. Expanded TCRs formed significantly more large CDR3 similarity clusters than pre-sensitization or healthy control sets, consistent with antigen-driven responses. Because all patients had alopecia, a presumed autoimmune disease, the immune response of the patients might differ from that of healthy individuals. After repeated subsampling, changes were observed in the strength of the expansion versus patch-test correlation and in the threshold at which the correlation became significant. A positive correlation was found between the number of PT1 expanded TCRs and patch test score, with significance reached at thresholds 8, 16 and 32 but not 4.

Library preparation employed RACE. Reads for this sample came from a NextSeq 500. Library preparation attached unique molecular identifiers to individual cDNA molecules for quantitative, reproducible TCR counting. Each blood RNA sample was used to sequence both TCR alpha and TCR beta chains. The published analysis was carried out like this. Samples had a median of approximately 93,000 TCRs, with a range from about 23,224 to 690,600. V, J and CDR3 annotation of the TCR reads was performed with the Decombinator software suite. To make PS versus PT1 abundance plots, every sample was subsampled to the same number of TCRs (28,000). Expanded TCRs were defined as absent before sensitization and observed at least eight times at the 2-week time point. TCRdb reran the public reads through fastp at Q25 and MiXCR, keeping productive beta chains. Every distinct CDR3 protein forms one entry, paired with its most common genes and DNA. TCRdb's processing, not the authors' own work, is the source of the V and J calls. The sample table records about 57,000 distinct CDR3 sequences; about 9.6% of these occur just once. The top ten constitute about an eighth of the sample.

Read against the paper, the sample's time point label means: patch test 1, 2 weeks after DPC sensitization. The treatment or condition label of this sample denotes: therapeutic diphenylcyclopropenone sensitization with weekly scalp DPC. Blood at each patch-test visit was drawn before the patch test was applied. To be eligible, patients had to be aged 18 to 70, diagnosed with alopecia and judged suitable for DPC therapy, while pregnant patients were excluded. Unfractionated whole blood was collected in Tempus Blood RNA tubes, and total RNA was extracted from that blood. The sequence came from a woman in her thirties or forties with alopecia areata. Some clones in this sample may be carry-over from other donors' samples. The material was whole blood, obtained in connection with sensitization to the hapten diphenylcyclopropenone (DPC). The V and J segments used are TRBV28 and TRBJ1-1; 8 central bases correspond to TRBD1. The CDR3 reads as follows: CASSLLGTGRGTEAFF. DNA sequence: TGTGCCAGCAGTTTACTCGGGACAGGCAGGGGCACTGAAGCTTTCTTT.